The 4 T cell receptor beta chains reported below all come from one sample, sequenced in a study of T-cell memory formation after mild COVID-19 (dated by TCRdb to 2020 to 2023). The library was generated by 5' RACE. This sample was sequenced with an Illumina NovaSeq 6000. The public reads were reanalyzed by TCRdb: fastp trimming at Q25, MiXCR alignment, in-frame beta chains only. Each record represents a unique CDR3 protein, reported with the most common genes and DNA among its rows. The sample has about 470,000 distinct CDR3 sequences on record, nearly 25% of them singletons. Of the sample, roughly an eighth is held by the ten largest clones. Sequenced sample: PBMCs or a T cell subset sorted from them (not recorded which). The receptors were gathered from an adult woman who had mild COVID-19 (a few samples of this study predate the infection). The sample titles of this study are shuffled in the database, so cell type and time point are left out; the donor was told from shared clones.

Only a few counts were recorded for this clonotype. The chain uses TRBV20-1 and TRBJ2-7; 9 nucleotides match TRBD1. Germline-derived CDR1 and CDR2 are DFQATT and SNEGSKA (reference sequence). This CDR3 spans 12 amino acids. The V segment lost 3 bases and the J segment 4 bases; nucleotides outside the gene matches: 1. This CDR3 is CSARTGGYEQYF. The DNA for the CDR3 is TGCAGTGCTAGGACAGGGGGTTACGAGCAGTACTTC.

The CDR3 loop reads CASSSLRHTGELFF. The CDR3 DNA reads as TGTGCCAGCAGCAGCCTTAGGCACACCGGGGAGCTGTTTTTT. The chain is built from TRBV7-3 and TRBJ2-2; D is uncertain. Germline CDR1 and CDR2: SGHTA and FQGTGA. With 5 bases removed from V and 3 bases from J, the gap between germline ends came to 10 bases. The length of the CDR3 is 14 residues.

The chain uses TRBV7-2 and TRBJ2-2; 10 nucleotides align to TRBD1. The CDR3 contains 16 residues. Germline CDR1 is SGHTA and CDR2 is FQGNSA. Losses at the gene ends were 7 bases for V and 4 bases for J; bases not matched to a gene: 9. This CDR3 is CASTPPRTGGTGELFF. The CDR3 DNA sequence: TGTGCCAGCACCCCCCCCAGGACAGGGGGCACCGGGGAGCTGTTTTTT.

This clonotype was detected only a few times. V is TRBV29-1 and J is TRBJ2-3; D is possibly TRBD1 or TRBD2 (5 bases each). Germline values: CDR1 SQVTM, CDR2 ANQGSEA. V was trimmed by 2 bases and J by 1 base, leaving 10 bases between them. The CDR3 spans 14 residues. For the CDR3, the DNA is TGCAGCGTTGAAAGAGGGGTACGCACAGATACGCAGTATTTT. Translation: CSVERGVRTDTQYF.